The 26 T cell receptor beta chains below all came from one sample that was sequenced in a study of response to subunit inactivated influenza vaccine. TCRdb re-called the RT-PCR reads with MiXCR, one entry per CDR3 protein. The sample holds hundreds of thousands of distinct CDR3 sequences, approximately 15% seen once. The starting material was PBMCs from blood, obtained less than 15 days before vaccination. These receptors were collected from a man aged 50-60 years who received an inactivated influenza vaccine.

This clonotype was counted ten times or more. The chain combines TRBV2 with TRBJ2-1, with no clear D. The CDR3 is 14 amino acids. Germline loops: CDR1 SNHLY, CDR2 FYNNEI. Trimming cost V 3 bases and J 6 bases, with 12 bases left between them. CDR3 residues: CASSESLNSNEQFF. CDR3 DNA sequence: TGTGCCAGCAGTGAGAGTCTTAATAGCAATGAGCAGTTCTTC.

The chain carries TRBV7-9 and TRBJ1-2; the D is unclear. The germline V gene has CDR1 SEHNR and CDR2 FQNEAQ (reference sequence). The length of the CDR3 is 15 residues. Trimming pared 5 bases from V and 6 bases from J, leaving 19 bases between. CDR3: CASSPVSGGLDGYTF. CDR3 bases: TGTGCCAGCAGCCCGGTGTCAGGCGGATTGGATGGCTACACCTTC.

The chain has TRBV14 and TRBJ2-7, with no clear D. Germline CDR1 is SGHDN and CDR2 is FVKESK. The CDR3 is 18 residues long. Trimming stripped 0 bases from V and 4 bases from J, with 22 bases between. CDR3 DNA: TGTGCCAGCAGCCAAGATCGACGACGTCTAGACGCACGATACGAGCAGTACTTC. Translating gives CASSQDRRRLDARYEQYF.

This chain connects TRBV19 to TRBJ1-1; D remains ambiguous. CDR3 length equals 13 residues. V lost 3 bases, J lost 1 base, and 6 bases lay in between. Germline V lookup: CDR1 LNHDA, CDR2 SQIVND (reference sequence). CDR3 bases: TGTGCCAGTAGTATTTTGCAGAACACTGAAGCTTTCTTT. Translating gives CASSILQNTEAFF. Full variable domain (rest looked up from reference TRBV19 and TRBJ1-1): DGGITQSPKYLFRKEGQNVTLSCEQNLNHDAMYWYRQDPGQGLRLIYYSQIVNDFQKGDIAEGYSVSREKKESFPLTVTSAQKNPTAFYLCASSILQNTEAFFGQGTRLTVV.

The genes are TRBV27 and TRBJ1-5; D remains unclear. The germline CDR1 and CDR2 sequences are MNHEY and SMNVEV (reference sequence). The CDR3 length is 13 residues. V lost 7 bases to trimming and J lost 0 bases, with 7 bases between them. The CDR3 nucleotides read TGTGCCAGCAAAGGAAATAGCAATCAGCCCCAGCATTTT. It is translated as CASKGNSNQPQHF.

The CDR3 coding sequence is TGCAGTGCCGTCGGAGCAGAAAACTATGGCTACACCTTC. Translated, it gives CSAVGAENYGYTF. This chain links TRBV20-1 with TRBJ1-2; D call uncertain. Germline CDR1 DFQATT, CDR2 SNEGSKA (reference sequence). CDR3 size: 13 residues. V lost 6 bases to trimming and J lost 2 bases, with 13 bases between them.

This clonotype has more than one count but fewer than ten. The chain employs TRBV4-3 and TRBJ2-3; TRBD2 agrees at 14 bases. Trimming at V came to 5 bases and at J to 6 bases, leaving 16 bases not matched to a gene. CDR3 length equals 19 residues. Germline lookup yields CDR1 LGHNA and CDR2 YSLEER. The DNA for the CDR3 is TGCGCCAGCAGCTACCTTTCAACCGGGACTAGCGGGAGTCGTGATACGCAGTATTTT. Translation: CASSYLSTGTSGSRDTQYF.

The rearrangement links TRBV20-1 to TRBJ1-3, with unresolved D. This CDR3 has 14 residues. Germline V gene data show CDR1 as DFQATT and CDR2 as SNEGSKA (reference sequence). Trimming took off 2 bases at V and 0 bases at J, with 8 bases between the two ends. CDR3 nucleotide sequence: TGCAGTGCTAGAATACCGAACTCTGGAAACACCATATATTTT. The encoded protein is CSARIPNSGNTIYF.

The sample holds one count of this clonotype. The CDR3 DNA reads as TGTGCCATCAGTGGGGCCCTGGGGATGAGCACAGATACGCAGTATTTT. Translation: CAISGALGMSTDTQYF. The rearrangement links TRBV10-3 to TRBJ2-3, with D unresolved. The CDR3 covers 16 residues. Germline-derived CDR1 and CDR2 are ENHRY and SYGVKD. The V end lost 4 bases, the J end lost 0 bases, and 14 bases lay between the germline ends.

This clonotype was observed a handful of times. This chain connects TRBV3-1 to TRBJ2-1, with 9 bases that match TRBD1. Germline loops: CDR1 LGHDT, CDR2 YNNKEL (reference sequence). This CDR3 has 15 amino acids. V lost 4 bases and J lost 8; bases outside the gene matches: 9. CDR3 sequence reads: CASSRATGGIDEQFF. CDR3 in DNA: TGTGCCAGCAGCCGAGCGACAGGGGGGATCGATGAGCAGTTCTTC.

In its sample, this clonotype was seen many times. The J gene is TRBJ1-5, the V gene TRBV7-2; 7 bases are a match to TRBD1. V gave up 4 bases and J gave up 9 bases; unmatched junction bases: 9. Germline V gene data show CDR1 as SGHTA and CDR2 as FQGNSA. The CDR3 length is 14 residues. CDR3 sequence: CASSSPGGARPQHF. The CDR3 nucleotides read TGTGCCAGCAGCTCGCCAGGGGGGGCCAGGCCCCAGCATTTT.

This chain links TRBV12-3 or TRBV12-4 with TRBJ2-7; TRBD1 might be the D (5 bases). Trimming cost V 1 base and J 3 bases, with 19 bases left between them. The CDR3 spans 17 residues. This CDR3 is CASSLEEGHHSRYEQYF. In DNA, the CDR3 is TGTGCCAGCAGTTTAGAAGAAGGACACCATTCGCGCTACGAGCAGTACTTC.

This clonotype is a singleton in its sample. The chain joins TRBV20-1 to TRBJ2-4, with TRBD1 identical over 7 bases. V was clipped by 6 bases and J by 3 bases; unmatched bases: 8. The CDR3 runs to 14 residues. From germline, CDR1 is DFQATT and CDR2 SNEGSKA (reference sequence). CDR3 residues: CSAGKQGSKNIQYF. The CDR3, as DNA: TGCAGTGCGGGTAAACAGGGGAGCAAAAACATTCAGTACTTC.

For the CDR3, the DNA is TGCAGTGCTTATTTTGGGGCCTACGAGCAGTACTTC. Encoded protein: CSAYFGAYEQYF. The chain uses TRBV20-1 and TRBJ2-7; no definite D call. The CDR3 contains 12 residues. The V gene's germline CDR1 is DFQATT and CDR2 SNEGSKA (reference sequence). Trimming stripped 5 bases from V and 2 bases from J, with 10 bases between.

This clonotype was counted many times. The chain recombines TRBV7-9 with TRBJ1-1; D might be TRBD1 (5 bases). This CDR3 region has 13 residues. Between the trimmed V and J ends, which lost 0 bases and 7 bases, there was a span of 9 bases. The V gene's germline CDR1 is SEHNR and CDR2 FQNEAQ (reference sequence). CDR3 sequence reads: CASSLAIGDEAFF. Here the CDR3 DNA reads TGTGCCAGCAGCTTAGCGATAGGGGATGAAGCTTTCTTT. Looking up the rest from reference TRBV7-9 and TRBJ1-1 gives the full variable domain: DTGVSQNPRHKITKRGQNVTFRCDPISEHNRLYWYRQTLGQGPEFLTYFQNEAQLEKSRLLSDRFSAERPKGSFSTLEIQRTEQGDSAMYLCASSLAIGDEAFFGQGTRLTVV.

This clonotype was observed a handful of times. The chain links TRBV20-1 to TRBJ2-3, with D possibly being TRBD2 (6 bases). This CDR3 is built from 13 residues. The V end lost 2 bases, the J end lost 4 bases, and 10 bases lay between the germline ends. In germline, CDR1 is DFQATT, CDR2 SNEGSKA (reference sequence). The CDR3 region has the DNA TGCAGTGCTAGAACTAGCTACGCAGATACGCAGTATTTT. Its protein product is CSARTSYADTQYF.

V gene TRBV5-1 combines with J gene TRBJ2-1; the match to TRBD2 covers 8 bases. Germline V lookup: CDR1 SGHRS, CDR2 YFSETQ. The CDR3 totals 15 residues. With 0 bases clipped from V and 3 bases from J, the junction kept 2 bases outside the gene matches. The CDR3 region has the DNA TGCGCCAGCAGCTTGGTGGGACTAGTCTACAATGAGCAGTTCTTC. Translated, it gives CASSLVGLVYNEQFF.

In its sample, this clonotype was seen a few times. The genes are TRBV7-2 and TRBJ2-3; maybe TRBD2 (6 bases). The CDR3 is made up of 14 amino acids. Per the germline V gene, CDR1 is SGHTA and CDR2 is FQGNSA. The V end was cut by 5 bases, the J end by 6 bases, with 15 bases between. CDR3 amino acids: CASSAGAGQDTQYF. The CDR3 region has the DNA TGTGCCAGCAGCGCGGGTGCGGGGCAGGATACGCAGTATTTT.

Note on this clonotype: This could be a read error, since a much larger clone is one nucleotide away. Likely a read error: the CDR3 ends without its conserved phenylalanine or tryptophan. This sequence joins TRBV20-1 and TRBJ1-1; TRBD1 might be the D (6 bases). In germline, CDR1 is DFQATT, CDR2 SNEGSKA (reference sequence). The V end was cut by 5 bases, the J end by 0 bases, with 13 bases between. This CDR3 is 14 amino acids long. The CDR3 nucleotides read TGCAGTGCTTCCGGACAGCTCATGAACACTGAAGCTTTCTTA. It codes for CSASGQLMNTEAFL.

V is TRBV7-6 and J is TRBJ2-1; possibly TRBD2 for D (5 bases). The CDR3 is 15 amino acids. Germline V CDR1 and CDR2: SGHVS, FNYEAQ. The ends were cut back, 6 bases at V and 6 bases at J, with 18 bases in the middle. CDR3 coding DNA: TGTGCCAGCAGGTCCCGAGTCGGAGGTCGCAATGAGCAGTTCTTC. Encoded protein: CASRSRVGGRNEQFF.

The genes are TRBV7-9 and TRBJ2-5, with TRBD1 matching 7 bases. The junction had 6 bases not matched to a gene; V was cut back by 1 base and J by 1 base. CDR1 and CDR2 (germline): SEHNR, FQNEAQ (reference sequence). The CDR3 has 16 amino acids. The CDR3 reads CASSLVGQVVQETQYF. The CDR3 coding sequence is TGTGCCAGCAGCTTAGTAGGACAGGTGGTCCAAGAGACCCAGTACTTC.

As regards this clonotype: One base away lies a much larger clone, so this may be a sequencing read error. The chain joins TRBV5-1 to TRBJ2-7; D is perhaps TRBD2 (6 bases). The V gene's germline CDR1 is SGHRS and CDR2 YFSETQ. The ends were cut back, 10 bases at V and 3 bases at J, with 17 bases in the middle. CDR3 size: 13 residues. CDR3 nucleotides: TGCGCCTCCCAGGAGGGGACTGGCTACGAGCAGTACTTC. Amino acid sequence: CASQEGTGYEQYF. The full variable domain, completed using reference TRBV5-1 and TRBJ2-7, is KAGVTQTPRYLIKTRGQQVTLSCSPISGHRSVSWYQQTPGQGLQFLFEYFSETQRNKGNFPGRFSGRQFSNSRSEMNVSTLELGDSALYLCASQEGTGYEQYFGPGTRLTVT.

In DNA, the CDR3 is TGTGCCAGCAGACCGACAGGGGGGATCTCTGGGGCCAACGTCCTGACTTTC. Its translation: CASRPTGGISGANVLTF. V is TRBV7-9 and J is TRBJ2-6; 9 nucleotides line up with TRBD1. The J segment lost 0 bases and the V segment lost 6 bases, leaving 6 bases of the junction unmatched. CDR3 length: 17 amino acids. Germline V gene lookup returns CDR1 SEHNR and CDR2 FQNEAQ (reference sequence).

V is TRBV5-6 and J is TRBJ2-7, with a possible D match to TRBD1 (6 bases). In germline, CDR1 is SGHDT, CDR2 YYEEEE. V dropped 4 bases and J dropped 3 bases, with 14 bases sitting between them. This CDR3 comprises 14 residues. DNA for the CDR3: TGTGCCAGCAGCAACGTTGGGACAAACTACGAGCAGTACTTC. Translating gives CASSNVGTNYEQYF.

The chain links TRBV29-1 to TRBJ1-2; D possibly corresponds to TRBD1 (5 bases). V was clipped by 7 bases and J by 6 bases, with 18 bases between them. Looked up from germline, CDR1 is SQVTM and CDR2 is ANQGSEA. The CDR3 is 13 residues long. The chain's CDR3 is CSASGQREDGYTF. In DNA form, the CDR3 reads TGCAGCGCTTCAGGGCAGCGAGAGGATGGCTACACCTTC.

The chain is built from TRBV20-1 and TRBJ1-2, with TRBD1 matching 7 bases. This CDR3 contains 12 residues. V gave up 4 bases and J gave up 2 bases; unmatched junction bases: 1. Germline-derived CDR1 and CDR2 are DFQATT and SNEGSKA (reference sequence). CDR3 residues: CSATDRNYGYTF. CDR3 bases: TGCAGTGCTACGGACAGGAACTATGGCTACACCTTC.